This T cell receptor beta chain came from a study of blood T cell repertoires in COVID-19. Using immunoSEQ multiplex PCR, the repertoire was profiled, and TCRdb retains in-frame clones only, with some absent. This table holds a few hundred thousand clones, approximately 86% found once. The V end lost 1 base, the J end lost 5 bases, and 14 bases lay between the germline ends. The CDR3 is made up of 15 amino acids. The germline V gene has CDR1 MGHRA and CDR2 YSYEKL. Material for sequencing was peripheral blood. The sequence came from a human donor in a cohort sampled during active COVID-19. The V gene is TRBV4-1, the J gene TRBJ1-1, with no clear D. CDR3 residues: CASSQAQGPRTEAFF. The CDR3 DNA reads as TGCGCCAGCAGCCAAGCTCAAGGCCCGAGGACTGAAGCTTTCTTT.